The sequence of this T cell receptor (beta chain) was determined in a study of radiation and T cells in renal cell carcinoma. This clone was seen once. Clones were sequenced by immunoSEQ multiplex PCR, and TCRdb holds only the in-frame ones, with some missing. The sample lists about 120,000 clones, approximately 78% seen once, with less than 2.5% in the top ten. The V and J ends lost 6 bases and 0 bases, in that order; junction bases with no gene match: 19. Germline CDR1 and CDR2: MNHEY and SMNVEV (reference sequence). The CDR3 sequence is 19 residues long. Time point reported: blood 2 weeks post-SBRT. Treatment of the sample: 15 Gy SBRT to primary tumor, nephrectomy 4 weeks later. Serial blood draws occurred at baseline and 2 and 4 weeks post-SBRT.

This chain uses TRBV27 with TRBJ1-1, with TRBD1 matching over 7 bases. Sequencing used blood, obtained from a patient whose treatment included radiotherapy and nephrectomy. The source of this sequence is a woman aged 55 to 70 with renal cell carcinoma. CDR3 region: CASSHVEGADLRMNTEAFF. CDR3 in DNA: TGTGCCAGCAGCCATGTTGAGGGGGCTGATTTGCGCATGAACACTGAAGCTTTCTTT.